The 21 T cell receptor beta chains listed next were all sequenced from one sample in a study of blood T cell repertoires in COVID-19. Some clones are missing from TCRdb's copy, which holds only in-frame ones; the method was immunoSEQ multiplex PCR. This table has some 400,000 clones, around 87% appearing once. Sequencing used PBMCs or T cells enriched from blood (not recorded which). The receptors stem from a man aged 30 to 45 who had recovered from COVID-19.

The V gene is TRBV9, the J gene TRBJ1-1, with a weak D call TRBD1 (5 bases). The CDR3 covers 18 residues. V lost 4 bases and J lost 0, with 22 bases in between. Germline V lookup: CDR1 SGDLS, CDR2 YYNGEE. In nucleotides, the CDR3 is TGTGCCAGCAGCTCCCTGGACATGGCTTTTGGGGTGAACACTGAAGCTTTCTTT. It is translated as CASSSLDMAFGVNTEAFF.

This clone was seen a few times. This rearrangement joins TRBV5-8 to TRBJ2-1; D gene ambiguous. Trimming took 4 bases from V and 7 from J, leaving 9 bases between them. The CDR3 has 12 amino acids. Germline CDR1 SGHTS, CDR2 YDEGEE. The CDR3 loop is CASSTLRNEQFF. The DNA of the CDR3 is TGTGCCAGCAGCACCCTACGGAATGAGCAGTTCTTC.

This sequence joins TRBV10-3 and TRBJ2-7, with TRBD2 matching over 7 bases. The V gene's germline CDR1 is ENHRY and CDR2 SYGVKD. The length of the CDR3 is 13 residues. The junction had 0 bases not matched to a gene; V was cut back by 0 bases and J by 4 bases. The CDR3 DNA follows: TGTGCCATCAGTGAGTCGGGAGGGTACGAGCAGTACTTC. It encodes CAISESGGYEQYF.

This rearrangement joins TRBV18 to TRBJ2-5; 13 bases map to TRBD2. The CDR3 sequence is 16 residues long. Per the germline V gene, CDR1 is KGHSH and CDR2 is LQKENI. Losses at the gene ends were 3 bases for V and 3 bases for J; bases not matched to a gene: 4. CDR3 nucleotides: TGTGCCAGCTCACCGGGACTAGCGGGAACTAAAGAGACCCAGTACTTC. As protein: CASSPGLAGTKETQYF. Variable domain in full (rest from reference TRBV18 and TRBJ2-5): NAGVMQNPRHLVRRRGQEARLRCSPMKGHSHVYWYRQLPEEGLKFMVYLQKENIIDESGMPKERFSAEFPKEGPSILRIQQVVRGDSAAYFCASSPGLAGTKETQYFGPGTRLLVL.

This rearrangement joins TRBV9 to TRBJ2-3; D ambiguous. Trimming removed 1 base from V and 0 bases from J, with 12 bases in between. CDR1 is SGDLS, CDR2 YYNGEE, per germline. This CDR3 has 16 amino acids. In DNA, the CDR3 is TGTGCCAGCAGCGTACACGCCCTAACTAGCACAGATACGCAGTATTTT. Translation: CASSVHALTSTDTQYF. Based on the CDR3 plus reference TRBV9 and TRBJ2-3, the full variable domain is DSGVTQTPKHLITATGQRVTLRCSPRSGDLSVYWYQQSLDQGLQFLIQYYNGEERAKGNILERFSAQQFPDLHSELNLSSLELGDSALYFCASSVHALTSTDTQYFGPGTRLTVL.

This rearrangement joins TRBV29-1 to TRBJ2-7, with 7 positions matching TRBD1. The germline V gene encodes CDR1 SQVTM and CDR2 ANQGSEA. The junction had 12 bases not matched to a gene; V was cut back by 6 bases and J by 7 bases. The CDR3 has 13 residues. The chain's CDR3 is CSVLRTGPREQYF. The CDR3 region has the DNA TGCAGCGTCCTCCGGACAGGTCCTAGAGAGCAGTACTTC.

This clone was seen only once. CDR3 DNA sequence: TGTGCCAGCAACAGGGGACATTCCTCCTACGAGCAGTACTTC. Amino acid sequence: CASNRGHSSYEQYF. The chain has TRBV6-5 and TRBJ2-7; TRBD1 matches at 7 bases. Germline lookup yields CDR1 MNHEY and CDR2 SVGAGI. J lost 0 bases, V lost 7 bases, and 6 bases had no gene match. CDR3 length: 14 amino acids.

The CDR3 region is CASSIGGGRPNTEAFF. In nucleotides, the CDR3 is TGTGCCAGTAGTATAGGCGGGGGCCGCCCGAACACTGAAGCTTTCTTT. The chain employs TRBV19 and TRBJ1-1, with a weak D call TRBD1 (6 bases). Trimming took off 1 base at V and 1 base at J, with 13 bases between the two ends. The CDR3 spans 16 residues. CDR1 is LNHDA, CDR2 SQIVND, per germline (reference sequence).

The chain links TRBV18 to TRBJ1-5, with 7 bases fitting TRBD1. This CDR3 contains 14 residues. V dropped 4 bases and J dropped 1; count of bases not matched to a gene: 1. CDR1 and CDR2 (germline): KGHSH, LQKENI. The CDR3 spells CASSQQGSNQPQHF. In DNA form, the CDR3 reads TGTGCCAGCTCACAACAGGGGAGCAATCAGCCCCAGCATTTT.

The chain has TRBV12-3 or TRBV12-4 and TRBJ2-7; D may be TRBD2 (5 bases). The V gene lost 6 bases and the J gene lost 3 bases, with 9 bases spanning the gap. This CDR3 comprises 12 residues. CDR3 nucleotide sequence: TGTGCCAGCAGCTTCCGGGACTACGAGCAGTACTTC. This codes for CASSFRDYEQYF.

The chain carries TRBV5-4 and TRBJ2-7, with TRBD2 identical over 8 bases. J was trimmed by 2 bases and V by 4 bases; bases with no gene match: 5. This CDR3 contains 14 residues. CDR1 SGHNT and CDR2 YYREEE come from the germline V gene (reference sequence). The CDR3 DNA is TGTGCCAGCAGCGCCGGGACTAGTACCTACGAGCAGTACTTC. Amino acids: CASSAGTSTYEQYF.

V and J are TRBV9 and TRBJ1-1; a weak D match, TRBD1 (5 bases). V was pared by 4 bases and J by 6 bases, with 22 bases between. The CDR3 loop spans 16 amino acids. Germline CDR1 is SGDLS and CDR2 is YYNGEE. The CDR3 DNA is TGTGCCAGCAGCCCGTCGAGGACACGAAACGGCCCTGAAGCTTTCTTT. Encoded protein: CASSPSRTRNGPEAFF. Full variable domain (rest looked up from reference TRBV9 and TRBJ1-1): DSGVTQTPKHLITATGQRVTLRCSPRSGDLSVYWYQQSLDQGLQFLIQYYNGEERAKGNILERFSAQQFPDLHSELNLSSLELGDSALYFCASSPSRTRNGPEAFFGQGTRLTVV.

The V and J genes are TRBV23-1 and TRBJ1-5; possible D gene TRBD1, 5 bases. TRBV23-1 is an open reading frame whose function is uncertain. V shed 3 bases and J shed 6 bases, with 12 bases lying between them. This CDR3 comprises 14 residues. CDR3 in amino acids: CASSQIGGVQPQHF. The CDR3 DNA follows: TGCGCCAGCAGTCAGATAGGAGGGGTTCAGCCCCAGCATTTT.

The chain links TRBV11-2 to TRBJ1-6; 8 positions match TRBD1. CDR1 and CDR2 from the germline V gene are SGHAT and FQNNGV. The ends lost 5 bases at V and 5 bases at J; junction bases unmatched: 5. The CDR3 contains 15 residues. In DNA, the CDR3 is TGTGCCAGCAGCGCGCGACAGGGGAATAATTCACCCCTCCACTTT. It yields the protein CASSARQGNNSPLHF.

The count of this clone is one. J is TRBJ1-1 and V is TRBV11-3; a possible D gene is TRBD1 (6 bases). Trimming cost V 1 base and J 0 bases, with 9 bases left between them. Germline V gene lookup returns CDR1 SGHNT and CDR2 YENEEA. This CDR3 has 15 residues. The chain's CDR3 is CASSLGSGVNTEAFF. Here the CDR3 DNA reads TGTGCCAGCAGCTTAGGATCAGGGGTGAACACTGAAGCTTTCTTT.

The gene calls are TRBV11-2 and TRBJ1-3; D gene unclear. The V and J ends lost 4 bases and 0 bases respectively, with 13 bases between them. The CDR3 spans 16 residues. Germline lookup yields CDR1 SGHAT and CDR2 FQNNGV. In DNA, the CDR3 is TGTGCCAGCAGCTCATTCCCGGGGAGCTCTGGAAACACCATATATTTT. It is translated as CASSSFPGSSGNTIYF.

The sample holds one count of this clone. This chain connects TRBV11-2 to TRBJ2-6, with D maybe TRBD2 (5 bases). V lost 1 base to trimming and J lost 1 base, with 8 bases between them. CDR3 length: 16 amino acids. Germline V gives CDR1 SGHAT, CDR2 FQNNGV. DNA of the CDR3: TGTGCCAGCAGCTTAGCGAGGGCATCTGGGGCCAACGTCCTGACTTTC. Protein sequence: CASSLARASGANVLTF. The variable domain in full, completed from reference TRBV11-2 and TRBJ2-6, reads EAGVAQSPRYKIIEKRQSVAFWCNPISGHATLYWYQQILGQGPKLLIQFQNNGVVDDSQLPKDRFSAERLKGVDSTLKIQPAKLEDSAVYLCASSLARASGANVLTFGAGSRLTVL.

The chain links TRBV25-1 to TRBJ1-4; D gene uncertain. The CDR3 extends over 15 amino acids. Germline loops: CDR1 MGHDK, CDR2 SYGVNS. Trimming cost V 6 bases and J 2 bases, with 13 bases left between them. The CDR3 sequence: CASSPFGITNEKLFF. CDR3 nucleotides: TGTGCCAGCAGCCCGTTCGGGATCACTAATGAAAAACTGTTTTTT.

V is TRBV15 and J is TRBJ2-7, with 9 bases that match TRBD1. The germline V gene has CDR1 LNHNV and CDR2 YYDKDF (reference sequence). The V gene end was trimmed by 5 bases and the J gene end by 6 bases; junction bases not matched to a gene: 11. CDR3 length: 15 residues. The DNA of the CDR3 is TGTGCCACCAGCGGGGGACAGGGCGAGGGAGGCGAGCAGTACTTC. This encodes CATSGGQGEGGEQYF.

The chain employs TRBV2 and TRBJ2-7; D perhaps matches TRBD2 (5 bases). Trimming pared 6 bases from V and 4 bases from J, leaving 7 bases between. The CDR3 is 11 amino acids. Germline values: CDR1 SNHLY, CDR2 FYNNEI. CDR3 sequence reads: CASSSGYEQYF. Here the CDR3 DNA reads TGTGCCAGCAGCTCGGGGTACGAGCAGTACTTC.

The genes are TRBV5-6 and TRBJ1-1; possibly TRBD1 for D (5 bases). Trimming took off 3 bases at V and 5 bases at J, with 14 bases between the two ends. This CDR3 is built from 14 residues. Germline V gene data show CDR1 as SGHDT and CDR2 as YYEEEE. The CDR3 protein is CASSSMGGTTEAFF. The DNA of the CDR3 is TGTGCCAGCAGCTCGATGGGAGGGACTACTGAAGCTTTCTTT.